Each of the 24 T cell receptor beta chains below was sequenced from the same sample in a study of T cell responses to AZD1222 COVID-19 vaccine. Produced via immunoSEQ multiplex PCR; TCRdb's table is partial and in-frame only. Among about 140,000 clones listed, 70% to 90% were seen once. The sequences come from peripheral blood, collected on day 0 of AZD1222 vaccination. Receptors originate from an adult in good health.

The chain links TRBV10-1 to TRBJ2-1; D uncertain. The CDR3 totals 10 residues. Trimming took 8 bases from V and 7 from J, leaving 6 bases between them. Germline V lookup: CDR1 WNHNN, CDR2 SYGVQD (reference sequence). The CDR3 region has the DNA TGCGCCAGCGGAGATAATGAGCAGTTCTTC. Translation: CASGDNEQFF.

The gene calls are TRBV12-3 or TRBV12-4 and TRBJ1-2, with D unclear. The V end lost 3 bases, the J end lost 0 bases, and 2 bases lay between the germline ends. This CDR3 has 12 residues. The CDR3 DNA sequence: TGTGCCAGCAGTTTTCCTAACTATGGCTACACCTTC. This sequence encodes CASSFPNYGYTF.

The chain's CDR3 is CASSRGVMNTEAFF. For the CDR3, the DNA is TGTGCCAGCAGTAGAGGGGTAATGAACACTGAAGCTTTCTTT. The chain is built from TRBV6-5 and TRBJ1-1, with TRBD1 as a possible D gene (5 bases). The CDR3 runs 14 residues. Trimming removed 5 bases at V and 0 bases at J, with 10 bases between. CDR1 MNHEY and CDR2 SVGAGI come from the germline V gene.

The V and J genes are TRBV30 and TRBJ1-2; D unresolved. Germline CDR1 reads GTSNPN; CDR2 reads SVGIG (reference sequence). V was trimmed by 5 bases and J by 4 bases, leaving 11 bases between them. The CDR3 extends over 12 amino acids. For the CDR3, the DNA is TGTGCCTGGGGGCAGGCCCTCTATGGCTACACCTTC. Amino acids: CAWGQALYGYTF.

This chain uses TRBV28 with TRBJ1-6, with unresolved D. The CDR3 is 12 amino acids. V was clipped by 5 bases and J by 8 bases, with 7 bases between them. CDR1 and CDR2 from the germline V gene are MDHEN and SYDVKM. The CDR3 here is CASSLSYSPLHF. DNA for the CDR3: TGTGCCAGCAGTCTCTCTTATTCACCCCTCCACTTT.

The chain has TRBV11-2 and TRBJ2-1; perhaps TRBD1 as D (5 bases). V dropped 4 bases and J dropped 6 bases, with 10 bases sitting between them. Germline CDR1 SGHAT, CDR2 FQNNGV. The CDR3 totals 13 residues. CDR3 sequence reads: CASSYPRGNEQFF. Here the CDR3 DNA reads TGTGCCAGCAGCTATCCTAGGGGCAATGAGCAGTTCTTC.

CDR3 loop: CSVSRGGDGEAFF. For the CDR3, the DNA is TGCAGCGTTAGCAGGGGGGGAGACGGTGAAGCTTTCTTT. The chain joins TRBV29-1 to TRBJ1-1; 7 nucleotides agree with TRBD1. Germline CDR1 is SQVTM and CDR2 is ANQGSEA. Germline trimming cut 5 bases from V and 7 bases from J; bases unmatched to any gene: 10. This CDR3 has 13 amino acids. Using reference TRBV29-1 and TRBJ1-1 for the parts outside the CDR3, the full variable domain is SAVISQKPSRDICQRGTSLTIQCQVDSQVTMMFWYRQQPGQSLTLIATANQGSEATYESGFVIDKFPISRPNLTFSTLTVSNMSPEDSSIYLCSVSRGGDGEAFFGQGTRLTVV.

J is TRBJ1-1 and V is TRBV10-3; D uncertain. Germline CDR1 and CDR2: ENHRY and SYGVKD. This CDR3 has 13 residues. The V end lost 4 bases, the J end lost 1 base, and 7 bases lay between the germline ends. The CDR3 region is CAISASENTEAFF. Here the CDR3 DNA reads TGTGCCATCAGTGCGTCAGAGAACACTGAAGCTTTCTTT.

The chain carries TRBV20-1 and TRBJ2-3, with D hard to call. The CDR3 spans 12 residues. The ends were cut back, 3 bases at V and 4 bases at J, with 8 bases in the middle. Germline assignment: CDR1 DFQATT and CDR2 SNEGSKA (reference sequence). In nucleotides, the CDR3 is TGCAGTGCTAGTTTCCAGGCAGATACGCAGTATTTT. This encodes CSASFQADTQYF.

CDR3 DNA sequence: TGTGCCAGCAGCTTGACTAGCCGGCACGAGCAGTACTTC. This gives the protein CASSLTSRHEQYF. The chain has TRBV7-9 and TRBJ2-7; TRBD2 matches at 7 bases. After removal of 3 bases from V and 5 bases from J, the junction contained 4 bases not matched to a gene. Germline V lookup: CDR1 SEHNR, CDR2 FQNEAQ (reference sequence). The CDR3 loop spans 13 amino acids.

CDR3 region: CASSLSGGAPGELFF. The CDR3 DNA sequence: TGTGCCAGCAGCTTGTCCGGGGGGGCCCCCGGGGAGCTGTTTTTT. This sequence joins TRBV5-6 and TRBJ2-2; TRBD2 matches 8 bases. Germline CDR1 reads SGHDT; CDR2 reads YYEEEE. With 1 base clipped from V and 6 bases from J, the junction kept 5 bases outside the gene matches. CDR3 size: 15 residues. Full variable domain (missing parts from reference TRBV5-6 and TRBJ2-2): DAGVTQSPTHLIKTRGQQVTLRCSPKSGHDTVSWYQQALGQGPQFIFQYYEEEERQRGNFPDRFSGHQFPNYSSELNVNALLLGDSALYLCASSLSGGAPGELFFGEGSRLTVL.

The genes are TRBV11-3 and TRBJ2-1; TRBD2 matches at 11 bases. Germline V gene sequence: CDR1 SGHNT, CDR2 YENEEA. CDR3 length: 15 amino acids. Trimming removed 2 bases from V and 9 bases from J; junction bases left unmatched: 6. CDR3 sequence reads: CASSLTSGSNSEQFF. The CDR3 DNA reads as TGTGCCAGCAGCTTAACTAGCGGGAGTAACAGTGAGCAGTTCTTC.

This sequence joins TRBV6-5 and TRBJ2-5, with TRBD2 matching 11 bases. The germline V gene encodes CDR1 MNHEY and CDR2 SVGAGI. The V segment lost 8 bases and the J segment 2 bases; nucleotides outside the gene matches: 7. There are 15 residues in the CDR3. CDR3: CASCLLAGVQETQYF. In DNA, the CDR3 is TGTGCCAGCTGCCTACTAGCGGGGGTTCAAGAGACCCAGTACTTC.

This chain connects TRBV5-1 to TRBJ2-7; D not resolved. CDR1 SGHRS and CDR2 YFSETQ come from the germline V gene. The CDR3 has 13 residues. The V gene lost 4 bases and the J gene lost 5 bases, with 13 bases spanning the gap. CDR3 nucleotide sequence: TGCGCCAGCAGCGGCGTCAGTCTCCACGAGCAGTACTTC. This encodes CASSGVSLHEQYF.

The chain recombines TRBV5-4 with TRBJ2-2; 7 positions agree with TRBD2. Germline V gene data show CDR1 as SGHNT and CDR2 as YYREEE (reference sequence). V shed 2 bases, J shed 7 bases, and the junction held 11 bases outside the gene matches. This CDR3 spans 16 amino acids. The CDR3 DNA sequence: TGTGCCAGCAGCTTTCGGGGGGAGGGCCGAAGCGGGGAGCTGTTTTTT. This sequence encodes CASSFRGEGRSGELFF.

CDR3 DNA: TGTGCCAGCAGCTTAGGGAACAGGAATGAGCAGTTCTTC. Translated: CASSLGNRNEQFF. The chain joins TRBV11-2 to TRBJ2-1; weak D call: TRBD1 (5 bases). V was shortened by 1 base and J by 7 bases, with 8 bases between the two germline ends. This CDR3 region has 13 residues. Per the germline V gene, CDR1 is SGHAT and CDR2 is FQNNGV.

CDR3 nucleotide sequence: TGTGCCAGCTCACTCACTATCCAGGGGGACGAGCAGTACTTC. This encodes CASSLTIQGDEQYF. The J gene is TRBJ2-7, the V gene TRBV18; the match to TRBD1 covers 7 bases. In germline, CDR1 is KGHSH, CDR2 LQKENI. CDR3 size: 14 residues. With V trimmed by 4 bases and J by 5 bases, 8 bases remained unmatched.

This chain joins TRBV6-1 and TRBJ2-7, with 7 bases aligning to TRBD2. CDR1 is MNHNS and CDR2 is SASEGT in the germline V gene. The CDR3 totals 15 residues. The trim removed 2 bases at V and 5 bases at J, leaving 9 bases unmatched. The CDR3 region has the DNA TGTGCCAGCAGTGAATGGTCAGGGACTACCGACGAGCAGTACTTC. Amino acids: CASSEWSGTTDEQYF.

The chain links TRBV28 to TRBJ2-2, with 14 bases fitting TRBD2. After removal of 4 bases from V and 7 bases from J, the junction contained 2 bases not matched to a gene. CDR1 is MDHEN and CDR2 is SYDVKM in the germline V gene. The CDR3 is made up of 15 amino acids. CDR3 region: CASSSGLAGVGELFF. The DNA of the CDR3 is TGTGCCAGCAGTTCGGGACTAGCGGGAGTCGGGGAGCTGTTTTTT.

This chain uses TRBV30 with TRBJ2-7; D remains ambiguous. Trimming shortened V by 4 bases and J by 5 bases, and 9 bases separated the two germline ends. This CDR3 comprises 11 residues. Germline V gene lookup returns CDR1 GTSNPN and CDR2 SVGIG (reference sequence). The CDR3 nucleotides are TGTGCCTGGACCCACTACAACGAGCAGTACTTC. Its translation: CAWTHYNEQYF.

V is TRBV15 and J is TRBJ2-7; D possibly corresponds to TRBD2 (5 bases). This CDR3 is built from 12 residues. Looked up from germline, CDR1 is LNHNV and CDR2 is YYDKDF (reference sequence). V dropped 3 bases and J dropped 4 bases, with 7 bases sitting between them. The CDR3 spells CATSRDSYEQYF. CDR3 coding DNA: TGTGCCACCAGCAGGGACTCTTACGAGCAGTACTTC.

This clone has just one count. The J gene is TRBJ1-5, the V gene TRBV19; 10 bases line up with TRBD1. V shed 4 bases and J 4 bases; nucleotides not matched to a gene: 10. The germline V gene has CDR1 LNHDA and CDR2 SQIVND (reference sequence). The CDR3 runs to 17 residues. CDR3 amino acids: CASSRVPGQGLNQPQHF. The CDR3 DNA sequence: TGTGCCAGTAGTAGGGTCCCGGGACAGGGGCTAAATCAGCCCCAGCATTTT.

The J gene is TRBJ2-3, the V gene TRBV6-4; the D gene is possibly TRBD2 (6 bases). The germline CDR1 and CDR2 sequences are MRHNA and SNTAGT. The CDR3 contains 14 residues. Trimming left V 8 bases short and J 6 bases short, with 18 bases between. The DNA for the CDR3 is TGTGCCAGCGGGCCGGGAGATTCAGTGGATACGCAGTATTTT. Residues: CASGPGDSVDTQYF.

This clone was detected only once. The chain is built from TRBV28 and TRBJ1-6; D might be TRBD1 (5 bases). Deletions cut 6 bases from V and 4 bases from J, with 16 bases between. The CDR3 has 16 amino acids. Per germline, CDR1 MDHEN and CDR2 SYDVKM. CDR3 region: CASSPRARTYNSPLHF. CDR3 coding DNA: TGTGCCAGCAGCCCCAGGGCCAGGACTTATAATTCACCCCTCCACTTT. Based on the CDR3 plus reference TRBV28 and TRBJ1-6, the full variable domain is DVKVTQSSRYLVKRTGEKVFLECVQDMDHENMFWYRQDPGLGLRLIYFSYDVKMKEKGDIPEGYSVSREKKERFSLILESASTNQTSMYLCASSPRARTYNSPLHFGNGTRLTVT.